The source of this T cell receptor (beta chain) is a study of technical replicates of blood from a handful of donors. The repertoire was sequenced with immunoSEQ multiplex PCR; TCRdb's copy has only in-frame clones and lacks some. This sample has about 90,000 clones, with roughly 93% found just once. The CDR3 has 15 amino acids. Germline V gene data show CDR1 as SGDLS and CDR2 as YYNGEE. V lost 2 bases to trimming and J lost 3 bases; unmatched junction nucleotides: 7. This chain uses TRBV9 with TRBJ2-7, with 8 bases identical to TRBD1. The TCR was taken from a human donor in good health. Sequencing was performed on T cells isolated from PBMCs. The CDR3 reads CASSVTGTGLYEQYF. The CDR3 region has the DNA TGTGCCAGCAGCGTTACCGGGACAGGACTCTACGAGCAGTACTTC.